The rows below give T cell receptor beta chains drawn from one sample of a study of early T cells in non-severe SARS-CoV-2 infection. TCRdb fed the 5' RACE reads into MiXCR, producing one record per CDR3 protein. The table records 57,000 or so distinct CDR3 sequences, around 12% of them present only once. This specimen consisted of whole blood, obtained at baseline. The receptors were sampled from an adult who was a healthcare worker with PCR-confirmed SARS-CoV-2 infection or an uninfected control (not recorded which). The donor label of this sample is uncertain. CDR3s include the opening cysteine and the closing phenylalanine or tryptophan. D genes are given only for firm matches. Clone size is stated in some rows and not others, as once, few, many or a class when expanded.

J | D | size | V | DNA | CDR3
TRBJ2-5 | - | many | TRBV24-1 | TGTGCAGTCTCTAAGGGGGAGACCCAGTACTTC | CAVSKGETQYF
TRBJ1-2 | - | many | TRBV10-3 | TGTGCCATCAGTGAGTCGCGGGGGGCCGGTGGCTACACCTTC | CAISESRGAGGYTF
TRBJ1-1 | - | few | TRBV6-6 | TGTGCCAGCAGCCGACAGAACACTGAAGCTTTCTTT | CASSRQNTEAFF
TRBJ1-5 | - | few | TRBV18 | TGTGCCAGCTCACCACCTGTGAGGAGTTCTGGCAATCAGCCCCAGCATTTT | CASSPPVRSSGNQPQHF
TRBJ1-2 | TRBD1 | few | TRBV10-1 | TGCGCCAGCAGTGAGGACAGGGGGCTCTATGGCTACACCTTC | CASSEDRGLYGYTF
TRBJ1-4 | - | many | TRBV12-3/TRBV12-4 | TGTGCCAGCAGTTTACTGCCCCTTAATGAAAAACTGTTTTTT | CASSLLPLNEKLFF
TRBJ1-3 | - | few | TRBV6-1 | TGTGCCAGCAGTGAAAGCTTCCAGGGAAACACCATATATTTT | CASSESFQGNTIYF
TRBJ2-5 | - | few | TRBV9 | TGTGCCAGCAGCGTAGCTACGGGGCGGGAGACCCAGTACTTC | CASSVATGRETQYF
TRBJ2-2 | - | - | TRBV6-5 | TGTGCCAGCAGTTCCCGACGGTACACCGGGGAGCTGTTTTTT | CASSSRRYTGELFF
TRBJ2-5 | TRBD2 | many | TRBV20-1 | TGCAGTGCTAGATTTCGCAGCGGGGGGGCCCGAGAGACCCAGTACTTC | CSARFRSGGARETQYF